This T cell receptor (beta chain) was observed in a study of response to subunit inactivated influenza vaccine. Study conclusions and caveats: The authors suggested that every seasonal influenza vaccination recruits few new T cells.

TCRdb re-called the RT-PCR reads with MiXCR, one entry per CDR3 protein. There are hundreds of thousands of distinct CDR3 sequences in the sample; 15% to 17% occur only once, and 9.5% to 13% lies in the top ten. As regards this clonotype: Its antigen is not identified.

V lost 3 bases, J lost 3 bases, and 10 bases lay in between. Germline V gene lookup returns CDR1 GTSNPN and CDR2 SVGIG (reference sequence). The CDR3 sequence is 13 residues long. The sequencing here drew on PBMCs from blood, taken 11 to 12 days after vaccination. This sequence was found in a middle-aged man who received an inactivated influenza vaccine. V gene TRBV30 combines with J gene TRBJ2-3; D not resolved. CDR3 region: CAWRSPDTDTQYF. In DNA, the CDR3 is TGTGCCTGGAGGTCACCAGATACAGATACGCAGTATTTT.